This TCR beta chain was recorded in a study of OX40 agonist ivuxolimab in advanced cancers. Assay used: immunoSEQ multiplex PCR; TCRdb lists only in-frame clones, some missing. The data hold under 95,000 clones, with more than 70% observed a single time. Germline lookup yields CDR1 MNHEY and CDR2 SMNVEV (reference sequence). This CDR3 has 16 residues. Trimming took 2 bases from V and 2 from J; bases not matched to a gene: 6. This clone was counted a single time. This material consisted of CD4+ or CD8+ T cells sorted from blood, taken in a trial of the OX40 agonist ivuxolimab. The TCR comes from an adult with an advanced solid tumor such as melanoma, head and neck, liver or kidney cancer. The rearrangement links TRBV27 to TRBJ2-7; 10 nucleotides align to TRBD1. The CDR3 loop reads CASSLATGGAPYEQYF. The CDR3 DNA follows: TGTGCCAGCAGTTTAGCGACAGGGGGCGCCCCCTACGAGCAGTACTTC.